Here is one T cell receptor beta chain with its context. As yet, its antigen is unknown. These data originate in a study of cytomegalovirus exposure and HLA in healthy donors. Vbeta (60) and Jbeta (13) primers were used in the PCR. Method: immunoSEQ multiplex PCR; TCRdb's copy keeps in-frame clones and lacks some. The sample includes about 130,000 clones, around 81% of them seen just once. The V gene end was trimmed by 5 bases and the J gene end by 3 bases; junction bases not matched to a gene: 12. Germline V lookup: CDR1 LNHDA, CDR2 SQIVND (reference sequence). The CDR3 runs 17 residues. Broader study findings: Across all donors, roughly uniform sequencing depth was an assumption of the presence/absence analyses. Relative to equally common others, HLA-associated TCR beta chains showed greater clonal expansion in a later analysis. Rare TCR sequences dominated, though some public TCRs recurred in many donors. The likely explanation for a cluster of highly shared sequence variants was sequencing artifact.

This chain links TRBV19 with TRBJ2-3; 9 bases agree with TRBD1. The sequence derives from a woman aged 45-65 years in good health and CMV-seronegative. The sequencing input was PBMCs. CDR3 nucleotide sequence: TGTGCCAGTAGTCGACAGACAGGGGGTATGGGTACAGATACGCAGTATTTT. Translation gives CASSRQTGGMGTDTQYF. The variable domain in full, with the rest retrieved from reference TRBV19 and TRBJ2-3, is DGGITQSPKYLFRKEGQNVTLSCEQNLNHDAMYWYRQDPGQGLRLIYYSQIVNDFQKGDIAEGYSVSREKKESFPLTVTSAQKNPTAFYLCASSRQTGGMGTDTQYFGPGTRLTVL.